A selection of T cell receptor beta chains follows, all from one sample in a study of blood T cell repertoires in COVID-19. The protocol was immunoSEQ multiplex PCR, while the TCRdb copy is restricted to in-frame clones and leaves out a portion. Among some 120,000 clones listed, approximately 71% were seen once. Specimen: peripheral blood. Receptors were obtained from a human donor in a cohort sampled during active COVID-19. Each CDR3 is given with its conserved first and last residue. Each record gives: J gene, V gene, clone size, D gene, CDR3 DNA, CDR3 protein. A D gene is named only where the DNA matches it firmly. Not every row has a clone size; where given, it reads once, few, many or a size class.

TRBJ1-2 TRBV5-1 - - TGCGCCAGCAGCGTGACAGGTCTTCGCGGCTACACCTTC CASSVTGLRGYTF
TRBJ2-7 TRBV30 - - TGTGCCTGGAGCGGAGGGGTTAACTCCTACGAGCAGTACTTC CAWSGGVNSYEQYF
TRBJ2-7 TRBV4-1 - - TGCGCCAGCAGCCAGTTCTTCAGGGGAACCTACGAGCAGTACTTC CASSQFFRGTYEQYF
TRBJ2-7 TRBV21-1 - - TGTGCCAGCAGCAAAGGAGGGGACACGGGATTGTACGAGCAGTACTTC CASSKGGDTGLYEQYF
TRBJ2-7 TRBV6-5 - TRBD1 TGTGCCAGCAGTTACCGGGACCCAGGGGGATACCACGAGCAGTACTTC CASSYRDPGGYHEQYF
TRBJ1-1 TRBV12-3/TRBV12-4 - - TGTGCCAGCAGAACAACAGGTTCCGAAGCTTTCTTT CASRTTGSEAFF
TRBJ2-5 TRBV11-3 - TRBD2 TGTGCCAGCAGCTTCCCTCGGACTAGCGGGAGCCCGGAGACCCAGTACTTC CASSFPRTSGSPETQYF
TRBJ2-7 TRBV4-1 - - TGCGCCAGCAGCCAACCCGGGGTAGTTCGGGAAGAGCAGTACTTC CASSQPGVVREEQYF
TRBJ2-3 TRBV27 - TRBD2 TGTGCCAGCAGTTTACGAGGACTAGCGGGTGCGGTAGCAGATACGCAGTATTTT CASSLRGLAGAVADTQYF
TRBJ1-1 TRBV28 few - TGTGCCAGCAGCTCACAGGGCACTGAAGCTTTCTTT CASSSQGTEAFF
TRBJ1-2 TRBV5-6 - - TGTGCCAGCAGCTTGGACAGGGTTGACAAAAACCCTAACTATGGCTACACCTTC CASSLDRVDKNPNYGYTF
TRBJ1-5 TRBV27 few TRBD1 TGTGCCAGCAGTCCGGACAGGGTTCAGCCCCAGCATTTT CASSPDRVQPQHF
TRBJ1-1 TRBV6-1 - TRBD1 TGTGCCAGCAGTGAAGCGCTTTACCGACTCGAGAGCACAGGGGTCTCGGGCGCTGAAGCTTTCTTT CASSEALYRLESTGVSGAEAFF
TRBJ2-5 TRBV27 - TRBD2 TGTGCCAGCAGTCCCACCTCCGGTGGCGGGAGTTGGGAGACCCAGTACTTC CASSPTSGGGSWETQYF
TRBJ2-7 TRBV29-1 - TRBD2 TGCAGCGTTGACCGCGGGGAGGGCTACGAGCAGTACTTC CSVDRGEGYEQYF
TRBJ1-1 TRBV30 - - TGTGCCTGGAGCCGGGGAGGTATCACTGAAGCTTTCTTT CAWSRGGITEAFF
TRBJ2-7 TRBV6-5 once TRBD2 TGTGCCAGCAGCCCCGGGGCGGGAGGGCCCCACGAGCAGTACTTC CASSPGAGGPHEQYF
TRBJ2-7 TRBV10-1 once - TGCGCCAGCAGTGAGGGGGCGGCCTACGAGCAGTACTTC CASSEGAAYEQYF
TRBJ1-4 TRBV18 - TRBD1 TGTGCCAGCTCAACCAAAACAGGGGCAACTAATGAAAAACTGTTTTTT CASSTKTGATNEKLFF
TRBJ2-1 TRBV2 - - TGTGCCAGCAGTTTGACTAGTGACTACAATGAGCAGTTCTTC CASSLTSDYNEQFF
TRBJ1-1 TRBV5-4 - - TGTGCCAGCAGCTTGAGGGGGACCACTGAAGCTTTCTTT CASSLRGTTEAFF
TRBJ1-3 TRBV5-6 - TRBD1 TGTGCCAGCAGCTCAGGGACAGGGTACGCTGGAAACACCATATATTTT CASSSGTGYAGNTIYF
TRBJ2-7 TRBV6-5 - TRBD2 TGTGCCAGCAGTTACGGGGGGAGCGGGAGCTACGAGCAGTACTTC CASSYGGSGSYEQYF
TRBJ2-7 TRBV2 few TRBD2 TGTGCCAGCAGTTGGGGGACTAGCGGCAGCTCCTACGAGCAGTACTTC CASSWGTSGSSYEQYF
TRBJ1-1 TRBV30 - - TGTGCCTGGAGTGCCAACAGGGTCGACACTGAAGCTTTCTTT CAWSANRVDTEAFF
TRBJ2-7 TRBV20-1 - - TGCAGTGCTAGTCTGCTAGCGAAGCCCTACGAGCAGTACTTC CSASLLAKPYEQYF
TRBJ1-2 TRBV6-1 - TRBD1 TGTGCCAGCAGTGAGGCGGACAGGGGGCGTAGTGGCTACACCTTC CASSEADRGRSGYTF
TRBJ2-7 TRBV20-1 - - TGCAGTGCTAGACGAGGAGAGCAGTACTTC CSARRGEQYF
TRBJ1-5 TRBV27 once TRBD1 TGTGCCAGCAGTCCCGACAGGGGAAGCAATCAGCCCCAGCATTTT CASSPDRGSNQPQHF
TRBJ2-7 TRBV4-1 - TRBD2 TGCGCCAGCAGCCAAGGGCTAGCGGGGGTAGACGAGCAGTACTTC CASSQGLAGVDEQYF
TRBJ1-1 TRBV5-6 - - TGTGCCAGCAGCTTCAGGGGTGGCACTGAAGCTTTCTTT CASSFRGGTEAFF